Below, 23 T cell receptor beta chains from the same sample are listed, as sequenced in a study of cytomegalovirus exposure and HLA in healthy donors. Primers for the PCR totalled 60 Vbeta and 13 Jbeta. The repertoire was sequenced with immunoSEQ multiplex PCR; TCRdb's copy has only in-frame clones and lacks some. The sample holds more than 95,000 clones, 65% to 75% seen once. Sequenced: PBMCs. The receptor set was obtained from a woman aged 45-65 years in good health and CMV-seropositive.

This clone was observed once. In DNA form, the CDR3 reads TGTGCCACAGGGAGGGGGGGGGCCGGTGAGACCCAGTACTTC. Protein product: CATGRGGAGETQYF. V is TRBV2 and J is TRBJ2-5; D perhaps matches TRBD2 (7 bases). V dropped 10 bases and J dropped 5 bases, with 20 bases sitting between them. The CDR3 is 14 residues long. Germline lookup yields CDR1 SNHLY and CDR2 FYNNEI. Full variable domain (outside the CDR3, taken from reference TRBV2 and TRBJ2-5): EPEVTQTPSHQVTQMGQEVILRCVPISNHLYFYWYRQILGQKVEFLVSFYNNEISEKSEIFDDQFSVERPDGSNFTLKIRSTKLEDSAMYFCATGRGGAGETQYFGPGTRLLVL.

The genes are TRBV9 and TRBJ2-7; D gene uncertain. From germline, CDR1 is SGDLS and CDR2 YYNGEE. This CDR3 contains 13 residues. The V end was cut by 4 bases, the J end by 7 bases, with 15 bases between. The CDR3 spells CASSPTDPLEQYF. As DNA, the CDR3 is TGTGCCAGCAGCCCTACAGACCCGCTGGAGCAGTACTTC.

This clone was observed once. V usage is TRBV2 and J usage is TRBJ2-7; 8 bases fit TRBD1. This CDR3 is built from 15 residues. Germline V lookup: CDR1 SNHLY, CDR2 FYNNEI. V was clipped by 3 bases and J by 3 bases; unmatched bases: 7. Written as DNA, the CDR3 is TGTGCCAGCAGTGATCTTGGACAGGGAAACTACGAGCAGTACTTC. Translation: CASSDLGQGNYEQYF.

This chain links TRBV29-1 with TRBJ2-3, with 10 bases that match TRBD1. The CDR3 contains 16 residues. The J segment lost 4 bases and the V segment lost 2 bases, leaving 9 bases of the junction unmatched. CDR1 SQVTM and CDR2 ANQGSEA come from the germline V gene. CDR3 nucleotides: TGCAGCGTTGAATTCCACGGGGGACAGGGGTCAGATACGCAGTATTTT. Its protein is CSVEFHGGQGSDTQYF.

There are a few counts of this clone. The chain recombines TRBV9 with TRBJ2-7; 9 nucleotides match TRBD2. Germline lookup yields CDR1 SGDLS and CDR2 YYNGEE. V gave up 0 bases and J gave up 2 bases; unmatched junction bases: 9. This CDR3 is built from 17 residues. The DNA of the CDR3 is TGTGCCAGCAGCGTAGCCCTGGCTCTAGCGGGACCCTACGAGCAGTACTTC. This gives the protein CASSVALALAGPYEQYF.

V gene TRBV18 combines with J gene TRBJ1-1; perhaps TRBD1 as D (5 bases). There are 16 residues in the CDR3. V was pared by 2 bases and J by 4 bases, with 17 bases between. Germline-derived CDR1 and CDR2 are KGHSH and LQKENI. The CDR3, as DNA: TGTGCCAGCTCACCAGGGTTGGGAGGGGCGGGCACTGAAGCTTTCTTT. It specifies CASSPGLGGAGTEAFF.

The chain recombines TRBV19 with TRBJ1-1; 7 bases agree with TRBD1. CDR3 length: 13 amino acids. Trimming removed 10 bases from V and 2 bases from J; junction bases left unmatched: 7. CDR1 is LNHDA and CDR2 is SQIVND in the germline V gene (reference sequence). The CDR3 region has the DNA TGTGCCACAAAGGGACAGTTTAACACTGAAGCTTTCTTT. Translating it yields CATKGQFNTEAFF.

The table lists this clone with a few counts. The genes are TRBV5-6 and TRBJ1-2, with D possibly TRBD1 on 5 matching bases. This CDR3 is built from 15 residues. Trimming took off 4 bases at V and 1 base at J, with 14 bases between the two ends. CDR1 is SGHDT and CDR2 is YYEEEE in the germline V gene. In DNA form, the CDR3 reads TGTGCCAGCAGCCTCCCGACAGCCTTTAACTATGGCTACACCTTC. The encoded protein is CASSLPTAFNYGYTF.

This chain uses TRBV5-8 with TRBJ1-4, with unresolved D. The CDR3 runs 14 residues. V lost 5 bases to trimming and J lost 5 bases, with 13 bases between them. Per germline, CDR1 SGHTS and CDR2 YDEGEE. CDR3 sequence reads: CASSLGRRNEKLFF. The CDR3 DNA reads TGTGCCAGCAGTCTCGGGAGGCGGAATGAAAAACTGTTTTTT.

V gene TRBV5-1 combines with J gene TRBJ2-7; D is possibly TRBD1 (6 bases). This CDR3 contains 14 residues. V shed 2 bases and J shed 3 bases, with 12 bases lying between them. The germline V gene has CDR1 SGHRS and CDR2 YFSETQ. In nucleotides, the CDR3 is TGCGCCAGCAGCTTACAGGGATTAAACTACGAGCAGTACTTC. It encodes CASSLQGLNYEQYF.

The rearrangement joins TRBV19 to TRBJ1-5, with TRBD1 identical over 7 bases. The germline CDR1 and CDR2 sequences are LNHDA and SQIVND (reference sequence). The CDR3 sequence is 15 residues long. Trimming removed 10 bases from V and 3 bases from J; junction bases left unmatched: 12. CDR3: CATLSEQGINQPQHF. The CDR3 DNA reads TGTGCCACCTTGTCAGAACAGGGGATCAATCAGCCCCAGCATTTT.

The rearrangement joins TRBV4-2 to TRBJ2-1; TRBD2 agrees at 13 bases. The CDR3 sequence is 17 residues long. Germline CDR1 reads LGHNA; CDR2 reads YNFKEQ. Trimming cost V 3 bases and J 7 bases; bases outside gene matches: 9. The CDR3 loop reads CASSHAGRTSGSNEQFF. CDR3 nucleotides: TGTGCCAGCAGCCACGCAGGCAGGACTAGCGGGAGTAATGAGCAGTTCTTC.

The V gene is TRBV12-5, the J gene TRBJ1-4; D is unclear. The germline gives CDR1 LGHNT, CDR2 FRNRAP. This CDR3 has 17 residues. V shed 1 base and J shed 8 bases, with 20 bases lying between them. CDR3 in amino acids: CASGLGLGSEGGEKLFF. For the CDR3, the DNA is TGTGCTAGTGGTTTGGGTTTAGGATCGGAGGGAGGCGAAAAACTGTTTTTT.

This chain uses TRBV19 with TRBJ1-1, with no clear D. Germline V gives CDR1 LNHDA, CDR2 SQIVND (reference sequence). This CDR3 is 13 amino acids long. Trimming cost V 4 bases and J 3 bases, with 9 bases left between them. The CDR3 spells CASSRSRDTEAFF. CDR3 coding DNA: TGTGCCAGTAGTAGGTCAAGAGACACTGAAGCTTTCTTT. Variable domain in full (rest from reference TRBV19 and TRBJ1-1): DGGITQSPKYLFRKEGQNVTLSCEQNLNHDAMYWYRQDPGQGLRLIYYSQIVNDFQKGDIAEGYSVSREKKESFPLTVTSAQKNPTAFYLCASSRSRDTEAFFGQGTRLTVV.

The genes are TRBV28 and TRBJ2-1, with 12 bases aligning to TRBD2. Germline-derived CDR1 and CDR2 are MDHEN and SYDVKM. CDR3 length equals 16 residues. The V and J ends lost 5 bases and 4 bases, in that order; junction bases with no gene match: 6. CDR3 loop: CASSPPGLAGYNEQFF. The CDR3 coding sequence is TGTGCCAGCAGTCCGCCGGGACTAGCGGGTTACAATGAGCAGTTCTTC.

The gene calls are TRBV4-1 and TRBJ2-5; the match to TRBD1 covers 10 bases. This CDR3 has 17 residues. Unmatched junction bases numbered 7, after V lost 1 base and J lost 2 bases. Per the germline V gene, CDR1 is MGHRA and CDR2 is YSYEKL. The CDR3 region is CASSQVTTGGRQETQYF. CDR3 DNA: TGCGCCAGCAGCCAAGTGACGACAGGGGGCCGGCAAGAGACCCAGTACTTC.

A few counts support this clone. The rearrangement uses TRBV27 and TRBJ2-1, with 11 bases lining up with TRBD2. Losses at the gene ends were 2 bases for V and 0 bases for J; bases not matched to a gene: 12. The CDR3 loop spans 20 amino acids. Germline V gene sequence: CDR1 MNHEY, CDR2 SMNVEV (reference sequence). The CDR3 DNA reads as TGTGCCAGCAGTTTACTCTGGGCTAGCGGGAGGCCGAGCTCCTACAATGAGCAGTTCTTC. Encoded protein: CASSLLWASGRPSSYNEQFF.

In this sample, this clone turned up a few times. CDR3 in DNA: TGTGCCAGTAGTGAACGGGACAACTACGAGCAGTACTTC. This sequence encodes CASSERDNYEQYF. The chain joins TRBV19 to TRBJ2-7, with TRBD1 as a possible D gene (6 bases). Trimming pared 5 bases from V and 3 bases from J, leaving 11 bases between. Germline values: CDR1 LNHDA, CDR2 SQIVND (reference sequence). This CDR3 has 13 residues.

V and J are TRBV4-3 and TRBJ1-3, with 7 bases identical to TRBD1. Germline CDR1 LGHNA, CDR2 YSLEER. Trimming cost V 2 bases and J 0 bases; bases outside gene matches: 7. CDR3 length: 17 amino acids. The CDR3 region has the DNA TGCGCCAGCAGCCAATCGGCAGGGACAGACTCTGGAAACACCATATATTTT. It is translated as CASSQSAGTDSGNTIYF.

V usage is TRBV7-8 and J usage is TRBJ2-7, with D perhaps matching TRBD2 (6 bases). The CDR3 is made up of 14 amino acids. Looked up from germline, CDR1 is SGHVS and CDR2 is FQNEAQ. Deletions cut 4 bases from V and 6 bases from J, with 16 bases between. Here the CDR3 reads CASSSEGQVTEQYF. DNA of the CDR3: TGTGCCAGCAGCTCGGAGGGCCAAGTTACCGAGCAGTACTTC.

In its sample, this clone was seen a few times. The gene calls are TRBV7-2 and TRBJ2-7; D gene uncertain. Germline V gives CDR1 SGHTA, CDR2 FQGNSA. This CDR3 region has 14 residues. V was pared by 2 bases and J by 5 bases, with 13 bases between. The CDR3 protein is CASSLHRVPHEQYF. The CDR3 DNA sequence: TGTGCCAGCAGCTTACATCGGGTTCCCCACGAGCAGTACTTC.

This clone was detected only a few times. The chain is built from TRBV19 and TRBJ1-1, with 7 nucleotides matching TRBD1. J was trimmed by 5 bases and V by 5 bases; bases with no gene match: 5. Germline assignment: CDR1 LNHDA and CDR2 SQIVND (reference sequence). The CDR3 has 13 residues. CDR3 loop: CASSVTGKTEAFF. The DNA for the CDR3 is TGTGCCAGTAGTGTGACAGGGAAGACTGAAGCTTTCTTT.

The genes are TRBV7-2 and TRBJ2-5; the match to TRBD2 covers 8 bases. V lost 3 bases and J lost 5; bases outside the gene matches: 5. The germline CDR1 and CDR2 sequences are SGHTA and FQGNSA. The CDR3 is made up of 14 amino acids. CDR3 sequence: CASSFLSSGETQYF. The CDR3 nucleotides read TGTGCCAGCAGCTTTTTATCTAGCGGGGAGACCCAGTACTTC.